These 30 T cell receptor beta chains came from one sample sequenced in a study of technical replicates of blood from a few donors (dated by TCRdb to 2015 to 2018). Library creation used the immunoSEQ multiplex PCR assay. The clones in this table, taken by TCRdb from immuneACCESS, are in-frame only. Not every clone is retained; where verified, under half of the shortfall comes from an unresolved V gene, and the cause of the rest is unknown. In this sample the table shows around 80,000 clones, roughly 98% of which occur a single time. Approximately 0.15% of the sample goes to the ten largest clones. The sequenced sample was T cells isolated from PBMCs. These receptor sequences come from a human donor in good health.

The chain links TRBV7-6 to TRBJ2-7; no clear D. The CDR3 spans 14 residues. Germline V gene lookup returns CDR1 SGHVS and CDR2 FNYEAQ. Deletions cut 1 base from V and 7 bases from J, with 14 bases between. The CDR3 spells CASSLDSVPLEQYF. The CDR3 bases are TGTGCCAGCAGCTTAGATTCTGTCCCCTTGGAGCAGTACTTC.

The CDR3 coding sequence is TGTGCCACCCCCCACTTGCCATCAACTAATGAAAAACTGTTTTTT. It specifies CATPHLPSTNEKLFF. The chain employs TRBV27 and TRBJ1-4; D uncertain. Between the trimmed V and J ends, which lost 10 bases and 0 bases, there was a span of 15 bases. The CDR3 has 15 amino acids. The V gene's germline CDR1 is MNHEY and CDR2 SMNVEV (reference sequence).

The CDR3 here is CASSLALLLADTQYF. CDR3 nucleotide sequence: TGTGCCAGCAGCTTAGCCCTATTACTTGCAGATACGCAGTATTTT. V usage is TRBV11-2 and J usage is TRBJ2-3; D gene unclear. Germline assignment: CDR1 SGHAT and CDR2 FQNNGV. The CDR3 consists of 15 residues. V was pared by 1 base and J by 4 bases, with 12 bases between.

This sequence joins TRBV11-1 and TRBJ2-7, with 8 bases identical to TRBD1. This CDR3 spans 17 amino acids. V gave up 4 bases and J gave up 1 base; unmatched junction bases: 12. Germline CDR1 SGHAT, CDR2 FQDESV (reference sequence). CDR3 amino acids: CASSSTSGTGASYEQYF. Here the CDR3 DNA reads TGTGCCAGCAGCTCGACCTCCGGGACAGGAGCTTCCTACGAGCAGTACTTC. Variable domain in full (rest from reference TRBV11-1 and TRBJ2-7): EAEVAQSPRYKITEKSQAVAFWCDPISGHATLYWYRQILGQGPELLVQFQDESVVDDSQLPKDRFSAERLKGVDSTLKIQPAELGDSAMYLCASSSTSGTGASYEQYFGPGTRLTVT.

In its sample, this clone was seen once. The genes are TRBV2 and TRBJ2-3; 12 nucleotides align to TRBD2. The CDR3 contains 16 residues. The V and J ends lost 2 bases and 10 bases, in that order; junction bases with no gene match: 10. Germline V gene sequence: CDR1 SNHLY, CDR2 FYNNEI. CDR3 nucleotide sequence: TGTGCCAGCAGTGAACTAGCGGGAGGGCCCGGGAGAGCGCAGTATTTT. This translates into CASSELAGGPGRAQYF.

The V and J genes are TRBV19 and TRBJ1-4; D gene unclear. The CDR3 runs to 15 residues. Germline CDR1 is LNHDA and CDR2 is SQIVND (reference sequence). Deletions cut 5 bases from V and 3 bases from J, with 13 bases between. The CDR3 DNA follows: TGTGCCAGTAGTCGGATCGGGGTACCTAATGAAAAACTGTTTTTT. It specifies CASSRIGVPNEKLFF.

This clone was seen just once. The chain has TRBV6-1 and TRBJ2-5; 10 bases line up with TRBD2. CDR1 is MNHNS, CDR2 SASEGT, per germline. This CDR3 spans 18 amino acids. The ends lost 0 bases at V and 5 bases at J; junction bases unmatched: 12. The DNA for the CDR3 is TGTGCCAGCAGTGAAGCTCTAGCGGGGGTGATAATAGGGGAGACCCAGTACTTC. Its protein is CASSEALAGVIIGETQYF.

This chain links TRBV7-9 with TRBJ2-7, with 7 positions matching TRBD2. CDR3 length: 12 amino acids. V dropped 5 bases and J dropped 4; count of bases not matched to a gene: 2. Germline V gene sequence: CDR1 SEHNR, CDR2 FQNEAQ (reference sequence). The CDR3 coding sequence is TGTGCCAGCAGCCCCGGGGGGTACGAGCAGTACTTC. It codes for CASSPGGYEQYF.

This chain links TRBV2 with TRBJ1-2; D call uncertain. This CDR3 has 14 residues. The V gene's germline CDR1 is SNHLY and CDR2 FYNNEI. The ends were cut back, 4 bases at V and 2 bases at J, with 11 bases in the middle. CDR3 nucleotide sequence: TGTGCCAGCAGTGTGGCAACCACCAACTATGGCTACACCTTC. It yields the protein CASSVATTNYGYTF.

The chain combines TRBV28 with TRBJ2-7, with TRBD2 matching 10 bases. This CDR3 spans 15 amino acids. J lost 8 bases, V lost 5 bases, and 12 bases had no gene match. Germline V lookup: CDR1 MDHEN, CDR2 SYDVKM. CDR3 DNA sequence: TGTGCCAGCAGTAACCAGCGGGAGGGCCGGGTCAAGCAGTACTTC. As protein: CASSNQREGRVKQYF.

The chain combines TRBV6-1 with TRBJ2-3, with a weak D call TRBD2 (6 bases). CDR1 is MNHNS, CDR2 SASEGT, per germline. CDR3 length: 16 residues. Trimming left V 4 bases short and J 4 bases short, with 18 bases between. The CDR3 region has the DNA TGTGCCAGCAGTGTAGGAGGGCTTAACATCGCAGATACGCAGTATTTT. Residues: CASSVGGLNIADTQYF.

V gene TRBV7-9 combines with J gene TRBJ1-6; weak D call: TRBD1 (6 bases). V lost 4 bases and J lost 7, with 11 bases in between. CDR1 and CDR2 from the germline V gene are SEHNR and FQNEAQ (reference sequence). CDR3 length: 14 amino acids. CDR3: CASSSEGGNSPLHF. The CDR3 DNA follows: TGTGCCAGCAGCTCCGAGGGGGGGAATTCACCCCTCCACTTT. The entire variable domain, with the rest obtained from reference TRBV7-9 and TRBJ1-6, is as follows: DTGVSQNPRHKITKRGQNVTFRCDPISEHNRLYWYRQTLGQGPEFLTYFQNEAQLEKSRLLSDRFSAERPKGSFSTLEIQRTEQGDSAMYLCASSSEGGNSPLHFGNGTRLTVT.

CDR3 amino acids: CASSLLSFGHYGYTF. The CDR3 bases are TGTGCCAGCAGTTTACTTAGTTTCGGTCACTATGGCTACACCTTC. The chain carries TRBV28 and TRBJ1-2; D call uncertain. V lost 2 bases and J 3 bases, leaving 13 bases between the germline ends. The length of the CDR3 is 15 residues. Germline values: CDR1 MDHEN, CDR2 SYDVKM.

The chain employs TRBV7-8 and TRBJ2-5, with TRBD1 matching 10 bases. The V gene end was trimmed by 5 bases and the J gene end by 4 bases; junction bases not matched to a gene: 7. The CDR3 runs to 15 residues. Germline loops: CDR1 SGHVS, CDR2 FQNEAQ. CDR3 DNA: TGTGCCAGCAGCCTAGGGACAGGGGTGGGAGAGACCCAGTACTTC. It is translated as CASSLGTGVGETQYF.

V is TRBV27 and J is TRBJ2-1, with TRBD2 matching 9 bases. Germline trimming cut 5 bases from V and 4 bases from J; bases unmatched to any gene: 12. Germline-derived CDR1 and CDR2 are MNHEY and SMNVEV (reference sequence). CDR3 length: 17 amino acids. CDR3 region: CASSPRPTSGSYNEQFF. CDR3 coding DNA: TGTGCCAGCAGTCCACGTCCGACTAGCGGAAGTTACAATGAGCAGTTCTTC.

The gene calls are TRBV9 and TRBJ2-7; D perhaps matches TRBD2 (5 bases). Germline lookup yields CDR1 SGDLS and CDR2 YYNGEE. With 4 bases removed from V and 0 bases from J, the gap between germline ends came to 11 bases. The CDR3 consists of 14 residues. CDR3 in DNA: TGTGCCAGCAGCCCGCTGGACTCCTCCTACGAGCAGTACTTC. Amino acids: CASSPLDSSYEQYF.

The CDR3 is CASSLGWRRRTAAFF. The CDR3 DNA is TGTGCCAGCAGCTTAGGCTGGAGGAGACGCACAGCAGCTTTCTTT. The chain employs TRBV7-8 and TRBJ1-1; D unresolved. CDR3 length: 15 residues. CDR1 SGHVS and CDR2 FQNEAQ come from the germline V gene. The V end was cut by 1 base, the J end by 10 bases, with 19 bases between.

V is TRBV10-3 and J is TRBJ1-1, with 12 bases that match TRBD1. Germline lookup yields CDR1 ENHRY and CDR2 SYGVKD. J was trimmed by 0 bases and V by 11 bases; bases with no gene match: 13. The CDR3 runs 17 residues. CDR3 coding DNA: TGTGCCGCTCAAGCCGGGACAGGGGGCCATATGAACACTGAAGCTTTCTTT. Amino acid sequence: CAAQAGTGGHMNTEAFF.

The chain is built from TRBV2 and TRBJ2-7; no firm D call. CDR1 SNHLY and CDR2 FYNNEI come from the germline V gene. The CDR3 runs to 14 residues. Trimming took off 3 bases at V and 1 base at J, with 10 bases between the two ends. CDR3 amino acids: CASSDSAESYEQYF. CDR3 DNA sequence: TGTGCCAGCAGTGATAGTGCGGAGTCCTACGAGCAGTACTTC.

This rearrangement joins TRBV28 to TRBJ1-1; 9 bases map to TRBD1. The CDR3 runs to 15 residues. V was pared by 4 bases and J by 1 base, with 4 bases of the junction left unmatched. Germline-derived CDR1 and CDR2 are MDHEN and SYDVKM. CDR3 DNA: TGTGCCAGCAGTTCGCCGGGACAGGGGAACACTGAAGCTTTCTTT. Translating gives CASSSPGQGNTEAFF.

The rearrangement joins TRBV6-1 to TRBJ2-3; TRBD1 agrees at 10 bases. J gave up 4 bases and V 6 bases, and 4 bases lay outside the gene matches. The germline V gene encodes CDR1 MNHNS and CDR2 SASEGT. CDR3 length equals 14 residues. CDR3 sequence (DNA): TGTGCCAGCAGAGACAGGGGGCGCCCAGATACGCAGTATTTT. It specifies CASRDRGRPDTQYF.

The J gene is TRBJ2-5, the V gene TRBV7-6; D may be TRBD1 (6 bases). The CDR3 has 15 amino acids. The V end was cut by 2 bases, the J end by 5 bases, with 15 bases between. CDR1 and CDR2 (germline): SGHVS, FNYEAQ. Here the CDR3 DNA reads TGTGCCAGCAGCTTATCAGGGGTATTTGGGGAGACCCAGTACTTC. Translation gives CASSLSGVFGETQYF.

J is TRBJ2-7 and V is TRBV29-1; 11 bases line up with TRBD2. Germline-derived CDR1 and CDR2 are SQVTM and ANQGSEA. Trimming cost V 5 bases and J 2 bases; bases outside gene matches: 5. CDR3 length: 14 residues. The CDR3 region has the DNA TGCAGCGTTTCTATAGCGGGAGGGCCCTACGAGCAGTACTTC. This codes for CSVSIAGGPYEQYF.

The J gene is TRBJ1-1, the V gene TRBV10-2; D gene uncertain. The CDR3 is 14 residues long. Germline CDR1 and CDR2: WSHSY and SAAADI. Trimming shortened V by 8 bases and J by 0 bases, and 13 bases separated the two germline ends. The CDR3 coding sequence is TGCGCCAGCGCTGGTTTTGGGCTGAACACTGAAGCTTTCTTT. Encoded protein: CASAGFGLNTEAFF.

This clone was found once. The chain joins TRBV9 to TRBJ1-2, with TRBD1 matching 8 bases. Germline V gene sequence: CDR1 SGDLS, CDR2 YYNGEE. The CDR3 length is 13 residues. J gave up 8 bases and V 2 bases, and 5 bases lay outside the gene matches. CDR3 amino acids: CASSVMQGAGYTF. The CDR3 DNA sequence: TGTGCCAGCAGCGTCATGCAGGGGGCCGGCTACACCTTC.

The V gene is TRBV6-5, the J gene TRBJ1-2; D call uncertain. The V end lost 0 bases, the J end lost 1 base, and 9 bases lay between the germline ends. CDR1 MNHEY and CDR2 SVGAGI come from the germline V gene. This CDR3 region has 15 residues. This CDR3 reads CASSYSFGINYGYTF. CDR3 bases: TGTGCCAGCAGTTACTCTTTCGGGATTAACTATGGCTACACCTTC.

The chain is built from TRBV29-1 and TRBJ2-5; TRBD2 is a possible D gene (6 bases). CDR1 and CDR2 from the germline V gene are SQVTM and ANQGSEA. The CDR3 totals 13 residues. With 4 bases removed from V and 4 bases from J, the gap between germline ends came to 13 bases. The CDR3 DNA follows: TGCAGCGTTGGGCGGGACGGAGGAGAGACCCAGTACTTC. Protein sequence: CSVGRDGGETQYF.

The V and J genes are TRBV6-5 and TRBJ1-5; D might be TRBD1 (5 bases). Germline V CDR1 and CDR2: MNHEY, SVGAGI. Trimming shortened V by 4 bases and J by 5 bases, and 9 bases separated the two germline ends. The CDR3 totals 13 residues. For the CDR3, the DNA is TGTGCCAGCAGTTCAGACAGCTATCAGCCCCAGCATTTT. This codes for CASSSDSYQPQHF.

V is TRBV4-1 and J is TRBJ2-3; TRBD2 is a possible D gene (5 bases). This CDR3 is 19 amino acids long. CDR1 is MGHRA and CDR2 is YSYEKL in the germline V gene. V was clipped by 0 bases and J by 0 bases, with 19 bases between them. In DNA, the CDR3 is TGCGCCAGCAGCCAAGATTCTAACGGGGATCGCCCTAGCACAGATACGCAGTATTTT. Translation gives CASSQDSNGDRPSTDTQYF.

The chain links TRBV19 to TRBJ1-2, with TRBD1 as a possible D gene (5 bases). In germline, CDR1 is LNHDA, CDR2 SQIVND (reference sequence). With 3 bases removed from V and 7 bases from J, the gap between germline ends came to 24 bases. The CDR3 length is 17 residues. CDR3 nucleotide sequence: TGTGCCAGTAGTATGGGGGATGTGGAGGGGCTGGTGTTTGGCTACACCTTC. Translation gives CASSMGDVEGLVFGYTF.